Following are 5 T cell receptor beta chains from one sample sequenced in a study of cytomegalovirus exposure and HLA in healthy donors (dated by TCRdb to 2016 to 2017). Receptor amplification or capture employed the immunoSEQ multiplex PCR assay. A mixture of 60 forward primers for TCR Vbeta segments and 13 reverse primers for TCR Jbeta segments was used in the multiplex PCR. Drawn from immuneACCESS, this table holds only the in-frame rearrangements with V and J called that TCRdb kept. Clones are partly lost; checked studies trace under half to an unresolved V gene and leave the rest unexplained. This sample has more than 110,000 clones in its table, and about 75% of those were observed once. In total, the top ten clones hold 7% of the sample. The specimen sequenced was PBMCs. These TCRs come from a man aged 25-40 years in good health and CMV-seronegative.

The CDR3 nucleotides read TGCAGCGCCCAAGCGGACGGGGACACCGGGGAGCTGTTTTTT. Its protein product is CSAQADGDTGELFF. V and J are TRBV29-1 and TRBJ2-2, with D possibly TRBD2 on 5 matching bases. V gave up 7 bases and J gave up 3 bases, with 15 bases separating them. Germline loops: CDR1 SQVTM, CDR2 ANQGSEA. The CDR3 loop spans 14 amino acids.

The V call is TRBV28, the J call TRBJ2-2; D gene ambiguous. CDR3 size: 13 residues. V lost 5 bases and J 6 bases, leaving 10 bases between the germline ends. Germline CDR1 is MDHEN and CDR2 is SYDVKM. This CDR3 is CASSQTFPGELFF. CDR3 nucleotides: TGTGCCAGCAGTCAAACTTTCCCCGGGGAGCTGTTTTTT.

The chain is built from TRBV5-1 and TRBJ2-7; D might be TRBD2 (7 bases). CDR3 length equals 16 residues. Deletions cut 3 bases from V and 4 bases from J, with 20 bases between. Germline V gene data show CDR1 as SGHRS and CDR2 as YFSETQ. The CDR3 coding sequence is TGCGCCAGCAGCTCTAGGGGCGGGGGCCCGTTGTACGAGCAGTACTTC. It yields the protein CASSSRGGGPLYEQYF.

For the CDR3, the DNA is TGCGCCAGCCAAGGTGGGACAGAATATGAAAAACTGTTTTTT. It yields the protein CASQGGTEYEKLFF. V usage is TRBV5-1 and J usage is TRBJ1-4; the match to TRBD1 covers 7 bases. This CDR3 region has 14 residues. The trim removed 7 bases at V and 6 bases at J, leaving 9 bases unmatched. Germline CDR1 reads SGHRS; CDR2 reads YFSETQ.

The chain combines TRBV5-5 with TRBJ1-5, with a weak D call TRBD1 (6 bases). The CDR3 length is 14 residues. From germline, CDR1 is SGHKS and CDR2 YYEKEE (reference sequence). V lost 0 bases to trimming and J lost 5 bases, with 9 bases between them. The CDR3 protein is CASSLAGGDQPQHF. The CDR3 DNA reads as TGTGCCAGCAGCTTGGCGGGGGGCGATCAGCCCCAGCATTTT.